The 18 T cell receptor beta chains reported below all come from one sample, sequenced in a study of CD8 T cells in ankylosing spondylitis. General study findings and limits: Seemingly distinctive of ankylosing spondylitis blood was a TCR beta motif formed by eight highly homologous variants.

TCRdb re-called the 5' RACE reads through MiXCR, storing one row per CDR3 protein. The sample has around 480,000 distinct CDR3 sequences; roughly 18% are singletons. These receptors have no identified antigens. The sequencing sample was made of blood, either unsorted or a sorted T cell fraction (not recorded which). These receptor sequences come from a male donor with ankylosing spondylitis.

In its sample, this clonotype was seen many times. The V and J genes are TRBV9 and TRBJ1-5; TRBD1 agrees at 10 bases. J lost 4 bases, V lost 4 bases, and 5 bases had no gene match. The CDR3 has 15 residues. Germline V gene lookup returns CDR1 SGDLS and CDR2 YYNGEE. DNA for the CDR3: TGTGCCAGCAGCCAGACAGGGGGCAAAAATCAGCCCCAGCATTTT. As protein: CASSQTGGKNQPQHF.

V and J are TRBV20-1 and TRBJ2-5; TRBD2 matches at 7 bases. The length of the CDR3 is 15 residues. The V gene end was trimmed by 0 bases and the J gene end by 2 bases; junction bases not matched to a gene: 6. Germline loops: CDR1 DFQATT, CDR2 SNEGSKA (reference sequence). This CDR3 is CSARDQRGVQETQYF. CDR3 DNA sequence: TGCAGTGCTAGAGATCAACGGGGGGTACAAGAGACCCAGTACTTC.

The rearrangement uses TRBV20-1 and TRBJ1-2; no reliable D call. Between the trimmed V and J ends, which lost 3 bases and 7 bases, there was a span of 18 bases. Germline lookup yields CDR1 DFQATT and CDR2 SNEGSKA (reference sequence). The CDR3 covers 14 residues. CDR3 protein: CSARDPAAAGGYTF. The CDR3 nucleotides read TGCAGTGCTAGGGACCCGGCGGCGGCTGGTGGCTACACCTTC.

V usage is TRBV12-5 and J usage is TRBJ2-1; no clear D. CDR1 and CDR2 (germline): LGHNT, FRNRAP. With 6 bases removed from V and 7 bases from J, the gap between germline ends came to 19 bases. This CDR3 has 15 amino acids. DNA for the CDR3: TGTGCTAGTGGGACTTTTCTATCCCCACTAAATGAGCAGTTCTTC. Translation gives CASGTFLSPLNEQFF.

This clonotype was detected a few times. The chain recombines TRBV3-1 with TRBJ2-7; D is perhaps TRBD2 (5 bases). Trimming pared 4 bases from V and 2 bases from J, leaving 9 bases between. The CDR3 sequence is 13 residues long. CDR1 is LGHDT, CDR2 YNNKEL, per germline (reference sequence). CDR3 sequence: CASSRLGAYEQYF. CDR3 bases: TGTGCCAGCAGCCGCCTCGGGGCCTACGAGCAGTACTTC.

The chain is built from TRBV28 and TRBJ2-7, with 8 bases fitting TRBD1. The CDR3 is made up of 14 amino acids. Germline lookup yields CDR1 MDHEN and CDR2 SYDVKM. V shed 3 bases and J 7 bases; nucleotides not matched to a gene: 8. This CDR3 is CASSFEQGAGEQYF. The CDR3 DNA sequence: TGTGCCAGCAGTTTTGAGCAGGGGGCGGGGGAGCAGTACTTC. Filled out from reference TRBV28 and TRBJ2-7, the complete variable domain reads DVKVTQSSRYLVKRTGEKVFLECVQDMDHENMFWYRQDPGLGLRLIYFSYDVKMKEKGDIPEGYSVSREKKERFSLILESASTNQTSMYLCASSFEQGAGEQYFGPGTRLTVT.

Only a few counts were recorded for this clonotype. This sequence joins TRBV20-1 and TRBJ1-1, with TRBD1 as a possible D gene (5 bases). The germline V gene encodes CDR1 DFQATT and CDR2 SNEGSKA (reference sequence). CDR3 length: 15 residues. The V end lost 3 bases, the J end lost 4 bases, and 18 bases lay between the germline ends. This CDR3 is CSARGRGAGGTEAFF. In nucleotides, the CDR3 is TGCAGTGCTAGGGGGAGAGGGGCCGGGGGCACTGAAGCTTTCTTT.

This clonotype was picked up many times. The chain recombines TRBV4-3 with TRBJ2-1; 11 nucleotides line up with TRBD2. The ends lost 5 bases at V and 9 bases at J; junction bases unmatched: 3. Germline V gene data show CDR1 as LGHNA and CDR2 as YSLEER. This CDR3 region has 13 residues. The CDR3 here is CASSSLAGGEQFF. Here the CDR3 DNA reads TGCGCCAGCAGCTCCCTAGCGGGAGGTGAGCAGTTCTTC.

This clonotype was found a few times. Here the CDR3 reads CSPTRSEQFF. In nucleotides, the CDR3 is TGCAGTCCCACTAGGAGTGAGCAGTTCTTC. J is TRBJ2-1 and V is TRBV20-1, with D possibly being TRBD2 (5 bases). The CDR3 length is 10 residues. The V and J ends lost 8 bases and 9 bases respectively, with 11 bases between them. The germline CDR1 and CDR2 sequences are DFQATT and SNEGSKA (reference sequence).

V and J are TRBV6-2 or TRBV6-3 and TRBJ2-3, with 10 bases lining up with TRBD2. Germline V CDR1 and CDR2: MNHEY, SVGEGT. The CDR3 has 16 residues. J lost 4 bases, V lost 5 bases, and 9 bases had no gene match. This CDR3 reads CASSARTSGRPDTQYF. Written as DNA, the CDR3 is TGTGCCAGCAGTGCGCGGACTAGCGGAAGACCAGATACGCAGTATTTT.

V gene TRBV7-3 combines with J gene TRBJ2-1, with a possible D match to TRBD1 (5 bases). Between the trimmed V and J ends, which lost 2 bases and 2 bases, there was a span of 10 bases. The CDR3 covers 15 residues. CDR1 SGHTA and CDR2 FQGTGA come from the germline V gene. The CDR3 nucleotides are TGTGCCAGCAGCTTAGGCAGGGCAACCTACAATGAGCAGTTCTTC. Translated: CASSLGRATYNEQFF.

This clonotype came up many times. One end of the junction is discordant with germline, which a read error may explain. The chain is built from TRBV18 and TRBJ1-1; the D gene is possibly TRBD1 (5 bases). Germline lookup yields CDR1 KGHSH and CDR2 LQKENI. This CDR3 comprises 13 residues. The CDR3 spells CASSPGRNTEAFF. The CDR3 nucleotides are TGCGCCAGCAGCCCGGGACGGAACACTGAAGCTTTCTTT. The full variable domain, its missing parts supplied by reference TRBV18 and TRBJ1-1, is NAGVMQNPRHLVRRRGQEARLRCSPMKGHSHVYWYRQLPEEGLKFMVYLQKENIIDESGMPKERFSAEFPKEGPSILRIQQVVRGDSAAYFCASSPGRNTEAFFGQGTRLTVV.

The rearrangement uses TRBV20-1 and TRBJ2-1; D may correspond to TRBD1 or TRBD2 (5 bases each). Between the trimmed V and J ends, which lost 4 bases and 0 bases, there was a span of 10 bases. Germline loops: CDR1 DFQATT, CDR2 SNEGSKA (reference sequence). The CDR3 consists of 14 residues. CDR3 in DNA: TGCAGTGCTACACCAGGGAGCTCCTACAATGAGCAGTTCTTC. Encoded protein: CSATPGSSYNEQFF.

V gene TRBV7-2 combines with J gene TRBJ2-7; D may correspond to TRBD1 or TRBD2 (5 bases each). Germline assignment: CDR1 SGHTA and CDR2 FQGNSA. Between the trimmed V and J ends, which lost 2 bases and 7 bases, there was a span of 15 bases. CDR3 length: 14 residues. CDR3 bases: TGTGCCAGCAGCTTACTCCCGGGGCGCGGGGAGCAGTACTTC. Translated, it gives CASSLLPGRGEQYF.

This clonotype appeared a few times. The chain carries TRBV20-1 and TRBJ2-3; 8 bases align to TRBD2. Per the germline V gene, CDR1 is DFQATT and CDR2 is SNEGSKA (reference sequence). The length of the CDR3 is 17 residues. J lost 0 bases, V lost 5 bases, and 13 bases had no gene match. The CDR3 spells CSAVHSGTSTSTDTQYF. CDR3 nucleotides: TGCAGTGCTGTACATAGCGGGACCTCGACTAGCACAGATACGCAGTATTTT.

This clonotype has just a few counts. V and J are TRBV4-3 and TRBJ2-1, with D possibly TRBD2 on 6 matching bases. Between the trimmed V and J ends, which lost 5 bases and 2 bases, there was a span of 10 bases. Germline V gives CDR1 LGHNA, CDR2 YSLEER. The length of the CDR3 is 14 residues. The CDR3 DNA is TGCGCCAGCAGCACGGGAGTAACCTACAATGAGCAGTTCTTC. This encodes CASSTGVTYNEQFF.

V usage is TRBV19 and J usage is TRBJ2-7, with a weak D call TRBD2 (6 bases). The CDR3 totals 14 residues. Germline V gene data show CDR1 as LNHDA and CDR2 as SQIVND (reference sequence). Trimming shortened V by 3 bases and J by 2 bases, and 11 bases separated the two germline ends. CDR3 sequence reads: CASSILSGPYEQYF. Written as DNA, the CDR3 is TGTGCCAGTAGTATCCTTAGCGGACCCTACGAGCAGTACTTC.

A few counts support this clonotype. The chain combines TRBV28 with TRBJ2-1, with 10 bases that match TRBD2. The germline gives CDR1 MDHEN, CDR2 SYDVKM. The CDR3 spans 14 residues. Unmatched junction bases numbered 8, after V lost 11 bases and J lost 4 bases. CDR3 nucleotide sequence: TGTGCCCACCGCCCTAGCGGGAGTTACAATGAGCAGTTCTTC. Protein: CAHRPSGSYNEQFF.